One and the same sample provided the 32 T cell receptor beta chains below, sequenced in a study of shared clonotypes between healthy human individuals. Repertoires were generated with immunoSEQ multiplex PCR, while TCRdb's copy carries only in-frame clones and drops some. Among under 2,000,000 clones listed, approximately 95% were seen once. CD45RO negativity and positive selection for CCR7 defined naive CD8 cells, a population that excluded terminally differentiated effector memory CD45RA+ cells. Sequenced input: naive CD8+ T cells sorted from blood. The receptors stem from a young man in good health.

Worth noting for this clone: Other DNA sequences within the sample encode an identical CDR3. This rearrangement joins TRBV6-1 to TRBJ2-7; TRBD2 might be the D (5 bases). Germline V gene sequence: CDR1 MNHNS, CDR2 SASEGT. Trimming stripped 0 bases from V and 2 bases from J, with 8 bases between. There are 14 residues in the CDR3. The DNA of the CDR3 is TGTGCCAGCAGTGAAGCCTGGGGAGCCTACGAGCAGTACTTC. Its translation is CASSEAWGAYEQYF.

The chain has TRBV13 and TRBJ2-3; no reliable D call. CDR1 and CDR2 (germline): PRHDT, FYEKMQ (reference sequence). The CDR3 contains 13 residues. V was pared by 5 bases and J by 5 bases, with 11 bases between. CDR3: CASSPRWEDTQYF. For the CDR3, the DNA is TGTGCCAGCAGCCCTCGCTGGGAAGATACGCAGTATTTT. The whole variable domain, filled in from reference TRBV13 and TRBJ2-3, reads AAGVIQSPRHLIKEKRETATLKCYPIPRHDTVYWYQQGPGQDPQFLISFYEKMQSDKGSIPDRFSAQQFSDYHSELNMSSLELGDSALYFCASSPRWEDTQYFGPGTRLTVL.

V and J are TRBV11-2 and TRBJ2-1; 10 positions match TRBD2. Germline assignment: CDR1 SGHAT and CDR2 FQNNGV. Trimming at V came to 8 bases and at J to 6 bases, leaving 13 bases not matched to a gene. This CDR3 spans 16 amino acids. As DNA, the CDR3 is TGTGCCAGCGACCAAGGGGCAACTAGCGGGATCAATGAGCAGTTCTTC. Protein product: CASDQGATSGINEQFF.

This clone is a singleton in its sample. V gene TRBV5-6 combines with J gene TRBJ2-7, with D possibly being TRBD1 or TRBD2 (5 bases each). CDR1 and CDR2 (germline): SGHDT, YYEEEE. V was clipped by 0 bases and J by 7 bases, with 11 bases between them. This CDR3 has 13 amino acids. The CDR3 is CASSLGGVWEQYF. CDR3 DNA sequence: TGTGCCAGCAGCTTGGGAGGGGTGTGGGAGCAGTACTTC.

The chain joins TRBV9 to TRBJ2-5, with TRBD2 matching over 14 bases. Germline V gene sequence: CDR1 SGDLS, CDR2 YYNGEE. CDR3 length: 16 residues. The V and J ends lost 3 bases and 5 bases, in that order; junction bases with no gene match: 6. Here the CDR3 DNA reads TGTGCCAGCAGCGGTGGACTAGCGGGAGGAGATGAGACCCAGTACTTC. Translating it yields CASSGGLAGGDETQYF.

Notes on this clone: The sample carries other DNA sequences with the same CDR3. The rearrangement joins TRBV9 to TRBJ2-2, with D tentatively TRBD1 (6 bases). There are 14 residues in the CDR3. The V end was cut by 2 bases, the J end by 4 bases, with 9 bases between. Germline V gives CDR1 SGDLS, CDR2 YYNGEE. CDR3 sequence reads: CASSVGGGTGELFF. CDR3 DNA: TGTGCCAGCAGCGTTGGGGGCGGCACCGGGGAGCTGTTTTTT.

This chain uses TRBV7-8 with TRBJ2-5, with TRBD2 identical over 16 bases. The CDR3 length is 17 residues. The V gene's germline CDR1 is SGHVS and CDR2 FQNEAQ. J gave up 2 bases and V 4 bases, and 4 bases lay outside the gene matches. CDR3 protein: CASSWGLAGGRQETQYF. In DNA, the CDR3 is TGTGCCAGCAGCTGGGGACTAGCGGGAGGGCGGCAAGAGACCCAGTACTTC.

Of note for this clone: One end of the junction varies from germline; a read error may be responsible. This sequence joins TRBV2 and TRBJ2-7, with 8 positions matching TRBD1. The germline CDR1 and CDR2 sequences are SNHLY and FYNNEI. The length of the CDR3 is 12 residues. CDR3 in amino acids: CAGRQGSYEQYF. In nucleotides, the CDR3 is TGTGCCGGCAGACAGGGGTCCTACGAGCAGTACTTC.

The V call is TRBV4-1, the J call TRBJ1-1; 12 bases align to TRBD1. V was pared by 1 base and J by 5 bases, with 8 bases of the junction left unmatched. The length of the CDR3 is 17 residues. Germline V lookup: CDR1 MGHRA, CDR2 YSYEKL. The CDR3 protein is CASSQVGTGGLKTEAFF. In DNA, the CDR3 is TGCGCCAGCAGCCAAGTTGGGACAGGGGGCTTAAAGACTGAAGCTTTCTTT.

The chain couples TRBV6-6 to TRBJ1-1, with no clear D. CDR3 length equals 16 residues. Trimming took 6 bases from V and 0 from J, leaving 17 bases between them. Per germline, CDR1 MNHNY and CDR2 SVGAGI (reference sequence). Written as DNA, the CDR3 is TGTGCCAGCAGCGAGCAAGGCCCCGGGGTGAACACTGAAGCTTTCTTT. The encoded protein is CASSEQGPGVNTEAFF.

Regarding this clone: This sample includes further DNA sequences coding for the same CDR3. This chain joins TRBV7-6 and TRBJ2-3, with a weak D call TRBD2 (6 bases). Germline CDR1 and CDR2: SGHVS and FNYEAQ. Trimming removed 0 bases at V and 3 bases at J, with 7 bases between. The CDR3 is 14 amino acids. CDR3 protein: CASSLAGGTDTQYF. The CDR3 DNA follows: TGTGCCAGCAGCTTAGCTGGGGGGACAGATACGCAGTATTTT.

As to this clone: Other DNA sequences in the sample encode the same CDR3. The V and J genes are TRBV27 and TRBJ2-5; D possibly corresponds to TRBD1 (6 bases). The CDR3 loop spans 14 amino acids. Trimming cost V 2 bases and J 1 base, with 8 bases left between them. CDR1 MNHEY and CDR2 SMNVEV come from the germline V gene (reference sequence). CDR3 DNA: TGTGCCAGCAGTTTAGGCAGGGGCCAAGAGACCCAGTACTTC. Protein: CASSLGRGQETQYF.

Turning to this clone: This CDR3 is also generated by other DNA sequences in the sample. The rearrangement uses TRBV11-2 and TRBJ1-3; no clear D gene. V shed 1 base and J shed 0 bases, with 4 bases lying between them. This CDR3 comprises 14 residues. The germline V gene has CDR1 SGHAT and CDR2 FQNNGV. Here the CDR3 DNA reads TGTGCCAGCAGCTTAGTCATCTCTGGAAACACCATATATTTT. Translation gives CASSLVISGNTIYF.

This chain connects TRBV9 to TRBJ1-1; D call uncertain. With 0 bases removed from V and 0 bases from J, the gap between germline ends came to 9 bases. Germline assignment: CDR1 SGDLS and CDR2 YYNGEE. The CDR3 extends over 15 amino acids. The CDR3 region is CASSVETGLNTEAFF. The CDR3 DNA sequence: TGTGCCAGCAGCGTAGAAACGGGCCTGAACACTGAAGCTTTCTTT.

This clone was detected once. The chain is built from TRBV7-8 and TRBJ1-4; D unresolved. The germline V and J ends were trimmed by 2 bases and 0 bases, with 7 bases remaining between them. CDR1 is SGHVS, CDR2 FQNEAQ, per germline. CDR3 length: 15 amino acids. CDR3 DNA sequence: TGTGCCAGCAGCTTAAACCAGGCAACTAATGAAAAACTGTTTTTT. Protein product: CASSLNQATNEKLFF.

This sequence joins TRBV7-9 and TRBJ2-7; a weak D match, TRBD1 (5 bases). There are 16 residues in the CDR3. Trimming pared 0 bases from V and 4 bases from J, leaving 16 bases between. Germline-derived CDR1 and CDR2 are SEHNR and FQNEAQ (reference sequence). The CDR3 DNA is TGTGCCAGCAGCTTAGCTGACAGCGACTTTTTTTACGAGCAGTACTTC. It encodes CASSLADSDFFYEQYF.

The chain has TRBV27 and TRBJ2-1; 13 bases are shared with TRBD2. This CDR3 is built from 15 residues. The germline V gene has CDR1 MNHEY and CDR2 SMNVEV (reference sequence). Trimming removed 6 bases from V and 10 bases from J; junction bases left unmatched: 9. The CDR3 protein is CASSLTSGGTREQFF. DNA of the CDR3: TGTGCCAGCAGCTTGACTAGCGGGGGGACCAGAGAGCAGTTCTTC.

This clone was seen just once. Here the CDR3 reads CASSQDLAGNEQFF. The CDR3 bases are TGCGCCAGCAGCCAAGACCTAGCGGGCAATGAGCAGTTCTTC. This rearrangement joins TRBV4-1 to TRBJ2-1, with 8 bases that match TRBD2. Germline loops: CDR1 MGHRA, CDR2 YSYEKL. The CDR3 consists of 14 residues. Trimming at V came to 0 bases and at J to 6 bases, leaving 1 base not matched to a gene.

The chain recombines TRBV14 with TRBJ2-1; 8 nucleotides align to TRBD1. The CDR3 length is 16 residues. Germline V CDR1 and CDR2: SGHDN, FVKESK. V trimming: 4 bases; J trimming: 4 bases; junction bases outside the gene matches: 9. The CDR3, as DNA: TGTGCCAGCAGCCCTAACAGGGGGGTTCCATACAATGAGCAGTTCTTC. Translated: CASSPNRGVPYNEQFF.

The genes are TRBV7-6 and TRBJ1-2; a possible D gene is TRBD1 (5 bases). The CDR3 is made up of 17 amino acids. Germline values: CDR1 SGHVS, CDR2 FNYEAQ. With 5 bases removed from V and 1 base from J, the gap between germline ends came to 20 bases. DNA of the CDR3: TGTGCCAGCAGCCCAGGGTCAGGGCAGGACTTTAACTATGGCTACACCTTC. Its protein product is CASSPGSGQDFNYGYTF.

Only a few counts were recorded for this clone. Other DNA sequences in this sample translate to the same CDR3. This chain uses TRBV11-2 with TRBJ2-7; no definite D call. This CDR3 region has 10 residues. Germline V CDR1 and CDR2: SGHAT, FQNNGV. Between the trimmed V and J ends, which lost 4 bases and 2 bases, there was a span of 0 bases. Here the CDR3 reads CASSSYEQYF. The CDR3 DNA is TGTGCCAGCAGCTCCTACGAGCAGTACTTC.

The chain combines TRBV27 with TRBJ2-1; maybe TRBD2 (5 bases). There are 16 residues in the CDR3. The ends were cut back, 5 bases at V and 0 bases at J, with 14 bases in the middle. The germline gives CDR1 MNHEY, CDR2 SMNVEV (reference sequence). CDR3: CASSPKAGSSYNEQFF. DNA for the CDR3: TGTGCCAGCAGTCCAAAGGCGGGTAGCTCCTACAATGAGCAGTTCTTC.

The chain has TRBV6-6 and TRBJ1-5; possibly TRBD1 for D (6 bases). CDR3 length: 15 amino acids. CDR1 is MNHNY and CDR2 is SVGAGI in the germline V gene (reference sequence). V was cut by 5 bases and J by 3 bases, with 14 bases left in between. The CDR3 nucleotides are TGTGCCAGCAGTGCCCGGACAGACTTCAATCAGCCCCAGCATTTT. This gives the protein CASSARTDFNQPQHF.

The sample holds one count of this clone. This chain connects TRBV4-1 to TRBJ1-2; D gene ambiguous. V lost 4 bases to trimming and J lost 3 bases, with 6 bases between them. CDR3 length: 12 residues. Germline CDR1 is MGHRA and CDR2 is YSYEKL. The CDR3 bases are TGCGCCAGCAGCCCGACGGACTATGGCTACACCTTC. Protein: CASSPTDYGYTF.

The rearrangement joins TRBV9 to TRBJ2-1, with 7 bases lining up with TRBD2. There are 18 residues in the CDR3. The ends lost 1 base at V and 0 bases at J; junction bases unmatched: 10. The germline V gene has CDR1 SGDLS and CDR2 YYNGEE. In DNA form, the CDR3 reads TGTGCCAGCAGCGTAAGCGGGGCGTTCTTAAGCTCCTACAATGAGCAGTTCTTC. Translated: CASSVSGAFLSSYNEQFF.

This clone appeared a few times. The CDR3 spells CASSLRVNSPLHF. For the CDR3, the DNA is TGTGCCAGCAGTTTGAGGGTTAATTCACCCCTCCACTTT. The chain uses TRBV28 and TRBJ1-6; D is unresolved. This CDR3 spans 13 amino acids. V lost 3 bases to trimming and J lost 6 bases, with 6 bases between them. Looked up from germline, CDR1 is MDHEN and CDR2 is SYDVKM.

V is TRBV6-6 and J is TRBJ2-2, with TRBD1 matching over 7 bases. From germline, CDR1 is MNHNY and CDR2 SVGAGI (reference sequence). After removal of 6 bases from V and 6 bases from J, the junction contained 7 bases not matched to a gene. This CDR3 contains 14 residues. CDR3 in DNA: TGTGCCAGCAGGGCCTTAGGGGGCGCCGGGGAGCTGTTTTTT. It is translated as CASRALGGAGELFF.

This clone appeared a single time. The CDR3 protein is CASTSPSSAGKNEKLFF. The DNA for the CDR3 is TGTGCCAGCACCTCACCGAGTTCGGCAGGCAAAAATGAAAAACTGTTTTTT. The genes are TRBV2 and TRBJ1-4; no clear D. The CDR3 has 17 residues. Trimming removed 7 bases from V and 5 bases from J, with 23 bases in between. Germline loops: CDR1 SNHLY, CDR2 FYNNEI.

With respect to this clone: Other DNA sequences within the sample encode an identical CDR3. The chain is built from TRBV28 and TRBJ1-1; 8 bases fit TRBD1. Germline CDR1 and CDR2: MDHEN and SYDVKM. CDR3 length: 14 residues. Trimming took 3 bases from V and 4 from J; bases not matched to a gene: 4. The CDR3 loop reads CASSFRGLGTEAFF. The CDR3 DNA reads TGTGCCAGCAGTTTCAGGGGGCTAGGCACTGAAGCTTTCTTT.

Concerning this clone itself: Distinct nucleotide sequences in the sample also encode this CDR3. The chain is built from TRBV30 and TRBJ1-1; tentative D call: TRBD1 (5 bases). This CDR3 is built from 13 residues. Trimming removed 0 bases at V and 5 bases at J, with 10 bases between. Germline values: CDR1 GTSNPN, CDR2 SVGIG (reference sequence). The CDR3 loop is CAWSVQGETEAFF. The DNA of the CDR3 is TGTGCCTGGAGTGTACAAGGGGAGACTGAAGCTTTCTTT.

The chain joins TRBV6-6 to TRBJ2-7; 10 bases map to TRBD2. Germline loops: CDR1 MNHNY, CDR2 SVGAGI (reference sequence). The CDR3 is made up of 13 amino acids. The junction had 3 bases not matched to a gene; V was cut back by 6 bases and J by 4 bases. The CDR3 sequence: CASSVSGGYEQYF. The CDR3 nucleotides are TGTGCCAGCAGCGTTAGCGGGGGGTACGAGCAGTACTTC.

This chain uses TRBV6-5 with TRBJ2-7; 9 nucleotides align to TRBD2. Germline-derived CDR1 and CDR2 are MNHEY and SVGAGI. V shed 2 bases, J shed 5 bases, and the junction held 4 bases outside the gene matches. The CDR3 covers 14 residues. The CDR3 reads CASSYAGGPNEQYF. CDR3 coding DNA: TGTGCCAGCAGTTACGCGGGAGGGCCTAACGAGCAGTACTTC.